The clone carrying this T cell receptor (beta chain) was found many times. Library construction involved attaching unique molecular identifiers to individual cDNA molecules, which allowed quantitative, reproducible TCR counting. MiXCR was run by TCRdb on the RACE reads, yielding one entry per CDR3 protein. The sample carries about 300,000 distinct CDR3 sequences, approximately 5.8% recorded once. Described time point: pre-sensitization, week 0. Treatment meaning: therapeutic diphenylcyclopropenone sensitization with weekly scalp DPC. V lost 9 bases to trimming and J lost 4 bases; unmatched junction nucleotides: 8. The CDR3 runs to 15 residues. The germline CDR1 and CDR2 sequences are KGHDR and SFDVKD. This sample is drawn from a study of human T cells and chemical hapten exposure.

Specimen: whole blood, collected in connection with sensitization to the hapten diphenylcyclopropenone (DPC). The chain links TRBV24-1 to TRBJ2-3; 11 bases align to TRBD1. The receptor comes from a young woman with alopecia areata. Some clones in this sample may be carry-over from other donors' samples. CDR3 sequence reads: CATAPGQGDADTQYF. In DNA form, the CDR3 reads TGTGCCACCGCCCCGGGACAGGGGGATGCAGATACGCAGTATTTT.